This entry describes one T cell receptor beta chain. TCRdb reprocessed the 5' RACE reads and reports one entry per CDR3 protein, with no DNA. The sample features hundreds of thousands of distinct CDR3 sequences, with 6% to 9.5% in its top ten. This sample was taken from a study of T cells expressing NK-cell markers. Sequencing input: blood T cells: a sorted CD56 or NKG2C T cell subset, CD4+ or CD8+ T cells, or bulk PBMC T cells (not recorded which). The source of this sequence is a woman aged 18-70 years in good health.

CDR3 residues: CASSQDPTGVDTQYF. V usage is TRBV4-2 and J usage is TRBJ2-3. In germline, CDR1 is LGHNA, CDR2 YNFKEQ. The CDR3 runs 15 residues.